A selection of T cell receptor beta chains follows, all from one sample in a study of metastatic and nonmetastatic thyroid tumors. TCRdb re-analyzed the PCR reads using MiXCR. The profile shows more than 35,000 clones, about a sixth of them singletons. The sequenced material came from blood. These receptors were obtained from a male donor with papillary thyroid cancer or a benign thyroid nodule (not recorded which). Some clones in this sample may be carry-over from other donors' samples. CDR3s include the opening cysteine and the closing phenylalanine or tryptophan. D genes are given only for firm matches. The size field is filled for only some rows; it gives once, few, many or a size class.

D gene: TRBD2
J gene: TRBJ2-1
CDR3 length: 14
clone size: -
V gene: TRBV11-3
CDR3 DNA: TGTGCCAGCAGCTCAGGGACTAGTCTCAATGAGCAGTTCTTC
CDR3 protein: CASSSGTSLNEQFF

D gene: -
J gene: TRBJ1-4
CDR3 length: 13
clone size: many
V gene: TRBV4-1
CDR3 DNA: TGCGCCAGCAGCCAAGATTCCGGTGAAAAACTGTTTTTT
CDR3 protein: CASSQDSGEKLFF

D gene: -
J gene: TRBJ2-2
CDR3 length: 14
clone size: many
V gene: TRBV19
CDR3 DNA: TGTGCCAGTAAACGGCAGGAGATCACCGGGGAGCTGTTTTTT
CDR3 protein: CASKRQEITGELFF

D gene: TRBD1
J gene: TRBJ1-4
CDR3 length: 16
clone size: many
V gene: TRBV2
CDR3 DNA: TGTGCCAGCAATTATCTAGAAGACAGGGTAGGGGAAAAACTGTTTTTT
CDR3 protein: CASNYLEDRVGEKLFF

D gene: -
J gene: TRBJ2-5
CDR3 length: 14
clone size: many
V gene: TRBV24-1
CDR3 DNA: TGTGCCACCAGTGGCCACGGGGAACCGAAGACCCAGTACTTC
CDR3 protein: CATSGHGEPKTQYF

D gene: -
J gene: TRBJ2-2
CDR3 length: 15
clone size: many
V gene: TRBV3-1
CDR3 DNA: TGTGCCAGCAGCCAAGGGGTCAGGGTGGCCGGGGAGCTGTTTTTT
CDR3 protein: CASSQGVRVAGELFF

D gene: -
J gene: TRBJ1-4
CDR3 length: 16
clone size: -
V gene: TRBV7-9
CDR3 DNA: TGTGCCAGCAGTCTCAACCGCGCTGGGGTCGGTTATAAACTGTTTTTT
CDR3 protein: CASSLNRAGVGYKLFF

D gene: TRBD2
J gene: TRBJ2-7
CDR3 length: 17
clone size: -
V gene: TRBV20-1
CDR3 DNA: TGCAGTGCTAGCAAGACTAGCGGGAACTCACCCTCCTACGAGCAGTACTTC
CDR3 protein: CSASKTSGNSPSYEQYF

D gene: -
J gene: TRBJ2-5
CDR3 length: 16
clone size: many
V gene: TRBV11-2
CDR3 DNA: TGTGCCAGCAGCTTAGGTTTTGCCCCAGTCCAGGAGACCCAGTACTTC
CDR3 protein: CASSLGFAPVQETQYF

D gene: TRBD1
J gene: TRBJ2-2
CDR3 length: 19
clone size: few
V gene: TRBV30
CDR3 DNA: TGTGCCTGGAGTGGCTCCGGCGGCAGGGGGCTGTTGTACACCGGGGAGCTGTTTTTT
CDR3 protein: CAWSGSGGRGLLYTGELFF

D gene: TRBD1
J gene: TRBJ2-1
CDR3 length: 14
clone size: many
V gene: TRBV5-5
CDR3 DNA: TGTGCCAGCAGTAGGGACAGGTTCGTCAATGAGCAGTTCTTC
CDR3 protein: CASSRDRFVNEQFF

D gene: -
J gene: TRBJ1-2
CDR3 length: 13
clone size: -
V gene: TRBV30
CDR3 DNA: TGTGCCTGGAGTGGTCCCTCCGGAGTTGGCTACACCTTC
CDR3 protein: CAWSGPSGVGYTF

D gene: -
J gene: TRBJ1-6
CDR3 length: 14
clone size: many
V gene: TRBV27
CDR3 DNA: TGTGCCAGCAACACCGGGACAAGAAATTCGCCCCTCCACTTT
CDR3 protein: CASNTGTRNSPLHF

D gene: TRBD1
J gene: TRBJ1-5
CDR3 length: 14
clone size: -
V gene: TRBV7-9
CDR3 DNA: TGTGCCTGCATCTTAGAGGGGGCGAATCAGCCCCAGCATTTT
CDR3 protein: CACILEGANQPQHF

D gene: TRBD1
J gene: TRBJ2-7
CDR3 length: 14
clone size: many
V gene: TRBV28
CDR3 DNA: TGTGCCAGCAGCCTCCAGGGGGTAGGGGCCGAGCAGTACTTC
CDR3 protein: CASSLQGVGAEQYF

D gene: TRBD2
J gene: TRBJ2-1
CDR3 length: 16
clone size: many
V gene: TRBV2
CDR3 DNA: TGTGCCAGCAGCGTACTAGCGGGAGGCACCTACAATGAGCAGTTCTTC
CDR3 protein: CASSVLAGGTYNEQFF

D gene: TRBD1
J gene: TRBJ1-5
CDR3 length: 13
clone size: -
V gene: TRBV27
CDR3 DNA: TGTGCCAGCAGTGACAGGGGCAATCAGCCCCAGCATTTT
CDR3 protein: CASSDRGNQPQHF

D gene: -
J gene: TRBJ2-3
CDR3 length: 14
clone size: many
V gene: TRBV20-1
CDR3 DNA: TGCAGTGCTAGAGCCCCGGACATCACAGATACGCAGTATTTT
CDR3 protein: CSARAPDITDTQYF

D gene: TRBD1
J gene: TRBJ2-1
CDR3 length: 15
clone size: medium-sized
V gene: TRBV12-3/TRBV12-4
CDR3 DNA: TGTGCCAGCAGTAAGGTAGGAGACAGGGTCCGGGAGCAGTTCTTC
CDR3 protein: CASSKVGDRVREQFF

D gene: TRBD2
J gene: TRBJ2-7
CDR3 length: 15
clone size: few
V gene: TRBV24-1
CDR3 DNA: TGTGCCACTGGACCGGGAGGGAGTAGCTGCTACGAGCAGTACTTC
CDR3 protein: CATGPGGSSCYEQYF

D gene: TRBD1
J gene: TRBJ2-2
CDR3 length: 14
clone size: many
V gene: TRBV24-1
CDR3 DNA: TGTGCCACCAGTGATGGGGACAGGGTGGGAGAGCTGTTTTTT
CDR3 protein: CATSDGDRVGELFF

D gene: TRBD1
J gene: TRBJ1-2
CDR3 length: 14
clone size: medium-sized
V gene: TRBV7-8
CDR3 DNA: TGTGCCAGCAGCGGACAGGGGTTTTCCTATGGCTACACCTTC
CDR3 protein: CASSGQGFSYGYTF

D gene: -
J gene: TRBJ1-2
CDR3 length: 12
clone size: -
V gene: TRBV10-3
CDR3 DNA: TGTGGGTTCAGTGAGGTTTCTTGGGGCTACACCTTC
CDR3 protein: CGFSEVSWGYTF

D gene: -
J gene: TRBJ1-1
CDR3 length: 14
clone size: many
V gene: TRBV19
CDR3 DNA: TGTGCCAGTAGTATTACGGCAGGGGTCACTGAAGCTTTCTTT
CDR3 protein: CASSITAGVTEAFF

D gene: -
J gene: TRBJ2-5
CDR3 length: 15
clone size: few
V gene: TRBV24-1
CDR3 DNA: TGTGCCACCAGTGACCCCGGGACGCGGTTAGAGACCCAGTACTTC
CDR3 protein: CATSDPGTRLETQYF

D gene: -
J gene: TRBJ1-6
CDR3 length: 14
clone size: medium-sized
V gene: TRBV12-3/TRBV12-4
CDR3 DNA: TGTGCCAGCAGTTTATCAGGGGACCGTGGATCCCTCCACTTT
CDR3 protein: CASSLSGDRGSLHF

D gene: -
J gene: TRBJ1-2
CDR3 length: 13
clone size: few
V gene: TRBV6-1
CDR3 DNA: -
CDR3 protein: CANREGANYGCTF

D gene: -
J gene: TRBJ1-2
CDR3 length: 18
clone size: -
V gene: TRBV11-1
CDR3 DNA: TGTGCCAGCAGCCACCGCCCGGGACTCCAGTCTACTAACTATAGCTACACCTTC
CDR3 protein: CASSHRPGLQSTNYSYTF

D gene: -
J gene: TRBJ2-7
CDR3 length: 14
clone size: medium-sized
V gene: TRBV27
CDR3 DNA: TGTGCCAGCAGTTTATATCCGTCCGGGGACGAGCAGTACTTC
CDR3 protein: CASSLYPSGDEQYF

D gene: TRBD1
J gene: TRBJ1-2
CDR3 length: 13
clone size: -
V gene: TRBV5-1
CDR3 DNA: TGCGCCAGCATCTTCGGGACAGGTATAGGCTACACCTTC
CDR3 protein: CASIFGTGIGYTF

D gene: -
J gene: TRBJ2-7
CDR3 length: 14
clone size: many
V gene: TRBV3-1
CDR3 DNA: TGTGCCAGCAGCCAAGACACGAGGTCCTACGAGCAGTACTTC
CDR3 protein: CASSQDTRSYEQYF

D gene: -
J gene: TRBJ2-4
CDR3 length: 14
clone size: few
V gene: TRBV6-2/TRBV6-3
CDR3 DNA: TGTGCCAGCAGTATTAGTACAGGGGGGGACATTCAGTACTTC
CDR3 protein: CASSISTGGDIQYF

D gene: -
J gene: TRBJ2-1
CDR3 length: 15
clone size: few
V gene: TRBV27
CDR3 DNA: TGTGCCAGCAGTTTTGCTGACAGGCGCTACAATGAGCAGTTCTTC
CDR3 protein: CASSFADRRYNEQFF

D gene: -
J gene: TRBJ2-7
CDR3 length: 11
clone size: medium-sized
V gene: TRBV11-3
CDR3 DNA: TGTGCCAGCAGCCTGCTCTCCGAGCAGTACTTC
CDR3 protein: CASSLLSEQYF

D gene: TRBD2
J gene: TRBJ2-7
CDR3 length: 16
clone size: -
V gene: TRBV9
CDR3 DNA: TGTGCCAGCAGCGTAGGAGATAGCGGGCGATTATACGAGCAGTACTTC
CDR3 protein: CASSVGDSGRLYEQYF

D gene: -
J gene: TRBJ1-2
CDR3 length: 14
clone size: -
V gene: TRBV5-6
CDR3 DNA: TGTGCCAGCAGCGGCCAGTGGTCAAACTATGGCTACACCTTC
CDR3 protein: CASSGQWSNYGYTF

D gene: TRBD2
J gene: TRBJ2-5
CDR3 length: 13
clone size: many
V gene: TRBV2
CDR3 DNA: TGTGCCAGCACGACTAGCGGGAGTGAGACCCAGTACTTC
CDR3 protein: CASTTSGSETQYF

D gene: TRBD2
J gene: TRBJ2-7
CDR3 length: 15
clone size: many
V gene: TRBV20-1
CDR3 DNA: TGCAGTGCTAGTAATGTAGCGGGAGCACCCTACGAGCAGTACTTC
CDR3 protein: CSASNVAGAPYEQYF

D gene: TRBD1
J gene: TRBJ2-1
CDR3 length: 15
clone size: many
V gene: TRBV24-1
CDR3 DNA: TGTGCCACCAGGGGAGCCGGGACAGGGACTAATGAGCAGTTCTTC
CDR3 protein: CATRGAGTGTNEQFF

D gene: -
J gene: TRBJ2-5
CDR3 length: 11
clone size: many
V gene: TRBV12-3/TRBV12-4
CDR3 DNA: TGTGCCAGCAGCCTCGGGGAGACCCAGTACTTC
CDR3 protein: CASSLGETQYF

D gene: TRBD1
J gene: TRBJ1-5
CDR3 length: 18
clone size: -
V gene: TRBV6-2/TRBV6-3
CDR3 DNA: TGTGCCAGCAGCCACCGGGACAGGGAAATTTATAGCAATCAGCCCCAGCATTTT
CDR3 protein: CASSHRDREIYSNQPQHF

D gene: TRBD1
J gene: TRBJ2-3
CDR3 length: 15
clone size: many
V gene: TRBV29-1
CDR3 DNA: TGCAGCGTTCCCACCGGGACAGGTGGCACAGATACGCAGTATTTT
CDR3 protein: CSVPTGTGGTDTQYF

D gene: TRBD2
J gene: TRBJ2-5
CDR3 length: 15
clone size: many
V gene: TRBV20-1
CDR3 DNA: TGCAGTGCACCTCGCAGAGGGGCGGGGGGAGAGACCCAGTACTTC
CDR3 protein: CSAPRRGAGGETQYF

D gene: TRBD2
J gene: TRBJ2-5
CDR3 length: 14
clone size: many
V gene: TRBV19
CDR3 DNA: TGTGCCAGTAGTAAGGGGACTAAGGTCGAGACCCAGTACTTC
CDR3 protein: CASSKGTKVETQYF

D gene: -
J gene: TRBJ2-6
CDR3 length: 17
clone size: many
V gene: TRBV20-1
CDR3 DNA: TGCAGTGCTAGAGACCCCAGGGGAAGCTCTGGGGCCAACGTCCTGACTTTC
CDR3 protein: CSARDPRGSSGANVLTF

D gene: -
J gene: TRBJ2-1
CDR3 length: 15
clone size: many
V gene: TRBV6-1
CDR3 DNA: TGTGCCAGCAGTGAATTGGGGGGTACGTACAATGAGCAGTTCTTC
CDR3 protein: CASSELGGTYNEQFF

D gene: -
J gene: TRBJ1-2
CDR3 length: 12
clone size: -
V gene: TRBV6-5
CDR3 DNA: TGTGCCAGCAGTTATAGGGGGAATGGCTACACCTTC
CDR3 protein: CASSYRGNGYTF

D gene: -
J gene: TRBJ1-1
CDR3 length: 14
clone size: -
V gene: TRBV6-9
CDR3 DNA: TGTGCCAGCAGTGACTCTTGGGTGAATACTGAGGCTTTCTTT
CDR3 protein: CASSDSWVNTEAFF

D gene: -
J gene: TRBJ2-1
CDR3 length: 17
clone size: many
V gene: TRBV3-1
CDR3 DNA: TGTGCCAGCAGCCAAGATTGGGCACCCCAATACTACAATGAGCAGTTCTTC
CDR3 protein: CASSQDWAPQYYNEQFF

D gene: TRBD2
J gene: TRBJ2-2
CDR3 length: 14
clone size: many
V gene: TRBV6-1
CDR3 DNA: TGTGCCAGCATACTAGCGGAAAACACCGGGGAGCTGTTTTTT
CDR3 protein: CASILAENTGELFF

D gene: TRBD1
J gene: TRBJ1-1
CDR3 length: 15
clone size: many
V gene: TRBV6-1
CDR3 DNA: TGTGCCAGCAGCTCTTCCGGGACAGGAGGATCTGAAGCTTTCTTT
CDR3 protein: CASSSSGTGGSEAFF

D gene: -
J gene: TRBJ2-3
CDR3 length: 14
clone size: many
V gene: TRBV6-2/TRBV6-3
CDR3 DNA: TGTGCCACTACCGGGACTTCCAGCACAGATACGCAGTATTTT
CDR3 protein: CATTGTSSTDTQYF

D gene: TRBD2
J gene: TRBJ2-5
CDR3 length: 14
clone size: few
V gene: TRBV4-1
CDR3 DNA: TGCGCCAGCAGGGGGGAAGCGGGGGTGGAGACCCAGTACTTC
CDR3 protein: CASRGEAGVETQYF

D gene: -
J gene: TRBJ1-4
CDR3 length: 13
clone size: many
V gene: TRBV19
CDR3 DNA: TGTGCCAGTAGTATGGCCGCGGGCGAAAAACTGTTTTTT
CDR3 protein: CASSMAAGEKLFF

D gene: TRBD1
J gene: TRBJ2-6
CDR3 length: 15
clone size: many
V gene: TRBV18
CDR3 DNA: TGTGCCAGCTCACGCCCCTCGACAGGGTCAGCCGTCCTGACTTTC
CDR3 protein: CASSRPSTGSAVLTF

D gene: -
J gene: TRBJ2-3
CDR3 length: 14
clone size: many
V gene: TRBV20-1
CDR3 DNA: TGCAGTGCTCCCCCAAGGACTAACACAGATACGCAGTATTTT
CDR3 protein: CSAPPRTNTDTQYF

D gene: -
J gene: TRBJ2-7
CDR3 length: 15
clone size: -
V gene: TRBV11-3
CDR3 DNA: TGTGCCAGCAGCTTATATCCAGTGGGAAAGGACGAGCAGTACTTC
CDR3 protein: CASSLYPVGKDEQYF

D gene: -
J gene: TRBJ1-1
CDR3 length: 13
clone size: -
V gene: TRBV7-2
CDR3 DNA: TGTGCCAGCAGCTTGCAGGGGAACACTGAAGCTTTCTTT
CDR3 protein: CASSLQGNTEAFF

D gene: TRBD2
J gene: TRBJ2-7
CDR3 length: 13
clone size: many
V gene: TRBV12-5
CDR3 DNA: TGTGCTAGTGGTGACGGACTAGCCTACGAGCAGTACTTC
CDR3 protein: CASGDGLAYEQYF

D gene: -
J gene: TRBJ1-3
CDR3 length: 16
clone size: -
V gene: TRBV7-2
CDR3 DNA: TGTGCCAGCAGCTTAGCTGGACTCTTCTCTGGAAACACCATATATTTT
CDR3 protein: CASSLAGLFSGNTIYF